A selection of T cell receptor beta chains follows, all from one sample in a study of HIV-infected patients and healthy controls. TCRdb re-derived calls from the 5' RACE reads in MiXCR, one entry per CDR3 protein. The repertoire holds approximately 64,000 distinct CDR3 sequences, less than 20% seen once, with 1.4% in the top ten. The specimen was CD4+ T cells from blood. These receptor sequences come from a human donor in good health. CDR3s include the opening cysteine and the closing phenylalanine or tryptophan. A D gene is named only where the DNA matches it firmly. Clone size appears in some rows only: once, few, many, or a class for an expanded clone.

d_gene	len	v_gene	abundance	j_gene	CDR3aa	CDR3nt
.	14	TRBV7-9	.	TRBJ1-1	CASSSRETGTEAFF	TGTGCCAGCAGCAGCAGGGAGACGGGGACTGAAGCTTTCTTT
TRBD1	14	TRBV12-3/TRBV12-4	few	TRBJ2-2	CASCRDRDTGELFF	TGTGCCAGCTGCCGGGACAGAGACACCGGGGAGCTGTTTTTT
.	13	TRBV18	few	TRBJ2-2	CASSPMNTGELFF	TGTGCCAGCTCACCAATGAACACCGGGGAGCTGTTTTTT
TRBD2	16	TRBV5-1	few	TRBJ2-2	CASSLSAGTPTGELFF	TGCGCCAGCAGCTTGTCAGCGGGGACCCCCACCGGGGAGCTGTTTTTT
.	16	TRBV15	.	TRBJ2-1	CATSRGDVGQYNEQFF	TGTGCCACCAGCAGAGGGGACGTTGGACAGTACAATGAGCAGTTCTTC
TRBD1	14	TRBV2	many	TRBJ1-4	CASRSGTGSEKLFF	TGTGCCAGCAGGTCCGGGACAGGGAGTGAAAAACTGTTTTTT
TRBD2	15	TRBV3-1	.	TRBJ2-7	CASSQEAGGPREQYF	TGTGCCAGCAGCCAGGAAGCGGGAGGGCCGAGAGAGCAGTACTTC
TRBD1	17	TRBV28	.	TRBJ1-1	CASSLRFGTGGFSTAFF	TGTGCCAGCAGTTTACGTTTCGGGACAGGGGGCTTTTCAACGGCTTTCTTT
.	14	TRBV30	.	TRBJ1-2	CAWSGGSTNYGYTF	TGTGCCTGGAGTGGAGGGTCGACGAACTATGGCTACACCTTC
TRBD2	16	TRBV7-3	many	TRBJ2-2	CASRPGTSANTGELFF	TGTGCCAGCAGACCTGGGACTAGCGCGAACACCGGGGAGCTGTTTTTT
.	13	TRBV12-3/TRBV12-4	.	TRBJ1-4	CASSFGYNEKLFF	TGTGCCAGCAGTTTTGGATATAATGAAAAACTGTTTTTT
TRBD1	15	TRBV10-3	many	TRBJ1-1	CAISGPGQGMTEAFF	TGTGCCATCAGTGGTCCGGGACAGGGGATGACTGAAGCTTTCTTT
.	13	TRBV20-1	.	TRBJ1-1	CSVSLGQNTEAFF	TGCAGTGTTTCACTGGGACAGAACACTGAAGCTTTCTTT
.	13	TRBV7-2	.	TRBJ2-2	CASSFASPGELFF	TGTGCCAGCAGCTTCGCTAGCCCCGGGGAGCTGTTTTTT
TRBD1	17	TRBV20-1	.	TRBJ1-5	CSARPGQGSRWNQPQHF	TGCAGTGCTCGCCCGGGACAGGGGTCAAGGTGGAATCAGCCCCAGCATTTT
.	15	TRBV10-3	few	TRBJ2-7	CAISDNEGVSYEQYF	TGTGCCATCAGTGATAATGAGGGGGTGTCCTACGAGCAGTACTTC
TRBD2	14	TRBV13	few	TRBJ2-3	CASSTSGFADTQYF	TGTGCCAGCAGCACTAGCGGATTCGCAGATACGCAGTATTTT
.	14	TRBV20-1	few	TRBJ2-1	CSARAGPASGEQFF	TGCAGTGCTAGGGCAGGCCCTGCCTCGGGTGAGCAGTTCTTC
.	15	TRBV5-6	few	TRBJ2-1	CASRQRRVLDNEQFF	TGTGCCAGCAGACAGAGGAGGGTTTTGGACAATGAGCAGTTCTTC
TRBD1	14	TRBV10-3	few	TRBJ2-7	CAISDRGSSYEQYF	TGTGCCATCAGTGACAGGGGGAGCTCCTACGAGCAGTACTTC
.	14	TRBV20-1	many	TRBJ1-1	CSARPLRGNTEAFF	TGCAGTGCTAGACCTCTAAGGGGGAACACTGAAGCTTTCTTT
TRBD1	15	TRBV4-3	.	TRBJ1-2	CASSQEGQGDYGYTF	TGCGCCAGCAGCCAAGAGGGACAGGGCGACTATGGCTACACCTTC
TRBD2	15	TRBV18	few	TRBJ2-3	CASSPTGTSSDTQYF	TGTGCCAGCTCACCTACCGGGACTAGCTCAGATACGCAGTATTTT
.	14	TRBV12-3/TRBV12-4	.	TRBJ2-4	CASSRSTAKNIQYF	TGTGCCAGCAGTCGAAGTACCGCCAAAAACATTCAGTACTTC
.	16	TRBV5-4	.	TRBJ1-1	CASSLASGHTNTEAFF	TGTGCCAGCAGCTTGGCGTCAGGGCACACGAACACTGAAGCTTTCTTT
.	16	TRBV19	many	TRBJ2-1	CASSAHRVRSYNEQFF	TGTGCCAGTAGTGCTCACAGGGTTAGGTCCTACAATGAGCAGTTCTTC
.	16	TRBV11-2	.	TRBJ1-4	CASSLFGAGTYEKLFF	TGTGCCAGCAGCTTATTTGGGGCTGGGACTTATGAAAAACTGTTTTTT
.	14	TRBV12-3/TRBV12-4	many	TRBJ1-4	CASRPDSTNEKLFF	TGTGCCAGCAGGCCGGACAGTACTAATGAAAAACTGTTTTTT
TRBD2	14	TRBV29-1	few	TRBJ2-1	CSVDKRGGGGEQFF	TGCAGCGTTGACAAACGGGGCGGGGGAGGTGAGCAGTTCTTC
.	14	TRBV11-2	few	TRBJ1-6	CASSLYLTSSPLHF	TGTGCCAGCAGCTTATACCTAACTAGTTCACCCCTCCACTTT
.	16	TRBV7-2	few	TRBJ2-7	CASSPVLAPEGYEQYF	TGTGCCAGCAGCCCAGTACTAGCACCAGAGGGCTACGAGCAGTACTTC
TRBD2	15	TRBV5-1	.	TRBJ2-5	CASSYLAGGQETQYF	TGCGCCAGCAGCTATCTAGCGGGGGGGCAAGAGACCCAGTACTTC
TRBD2	12	TRBV12-3/TRBV12-4	few	TRBJ2-5	CASRREQETQYF	TGTGCCAGCAGGCGGGAGCAAGAGACCCAGTACTTC
.	13	TRBV7-8	.	TRBJ2-1	CASSLADWSGRVF	TGTGCCAGCAGCTTAGCGGATTGGTCCGGGCGTGTCTTC
.	16	TRBV5-6	.	TRBJ2-3	CASSPQGPSNTDTQYF	TGTGCCAGCAGCCCCCAGGGCCCTTCCAACACAGATACGCAGTATTTT
.	11	TRBV20-1	few	TRBJ1-3	CSALRGNTIYF	TGCAGTGCTTTACGAGGAAACACCATATATTTT
.	17	TRBV28	many	TRBJ1-6	CASSPDQFRSYNSPLHF	TGTGCCAGCAGCCCGGATCAGTTTAGGTCCTATAATTCACCCCTCCACTTT
.	15	TRBV7-9	.	TRBJ2-3	CASSGRDTNTDTQYF	TGTGCCAGCAGCGGAAGGGACACGAACACAGATACGCAGTATTTT
TRBD1	10	TRBV3-1	.	TRBJ2-7	CARTGDEQYF	TGTGCCAGGACAGGGGACGAGCAGTACTTC